This T cell receptor beta chain was captured by sequencing in a study of shared clonotypes between healthy human individuals. Study observations and caveats: Generally, naive subsets (rather than memory subsets) showed larger estimated richness.

Concerning this clone: Its antigen is as yet unknown.

TCRdb's copy holds only in-frame clones and misses some; the assay was immunoSEQ multiplex PCR. The sample yields over 1.4 million clones, approximately 96% seen once. The CDR3 loop spans 16 amino acids. The V end lost 1 base, the J end lost 2 bases, and 14 bases lay between the germline ends. Germline values: CDR1 SGHVS, CDR2 FNYEAQ. This sequence originates from a man aged 25 to 40 in good health. The V and J genes are TRBV7-6 and TRBJ2-5; D may be TRBD1 or TRBD2 (6 bases each). Sequenced: naive CD4+ T cells sorted from blood. The sample's subset: CD45RA+ positively selected. The CDR3 DNA follows: TGTGCCAGCAGCTTAGTGTCTAAAGGGGGGCAAGAGACCCAGTACTTC. It specifies CASSLVSKGGQETQYF.